This T cell receptor beta chain was retrieved from a study of cytotoxic CD8 clonotypes in ibrutinib-treated CLL. Study as a whole: When averaged across all of the samples, the counts came to roughly 240,000 productive templates and about 95,000 productive rearrangements.

Some clones are missing from TCRdb's copy, which holds only in-frame ones; the method was immunoSEQ multiplex PCR. The sample has roughly 250,000 clones, 70% seen once. V gave up 0 bases and J gave up 1 base, with 12 bases separating them. This CDR3 spans 15 amino acids. The germline V gene has CDR1 GTSNPN and CDR2 SVGIG (reference sequence). Remarks on this clone: The antigen is undetermined.

Study-wide results and limits: Progressing and sustained-remission patients had different sampling times. The public clonotypes identified were infrequent and showed contraction or stability on treatment. Clonality rose at ibrutinib response and fell back toward baseline at progression.

The source is a human donor with chronic lymphocytic leukemia. The chain links TRBV30 to TRBJ2-5; D unresolved. This sample comprised PBMCs, obtained after 24 months of ibrutinib treatment. CDR3 in amino acids: CAWSVTRTTQETQYF. CDR3 DNA: TGTGCCTGGAGTGTAACACGGACGACCCAAGAGACCCAGTACTTC.